The entry below gives a single T cell receptor beta chain sequence along with its context. CDR3 size: 14 residues. Germline V lookup: CDR1 SGHRS, CDR2 YFSETQ. Deletions cut 0 bases from V and 8 bases from J, with 9 bases between. The sample belongs to a study of blood T cell repertoires in COVID-19. Libraries were prepared by immunoSEQ multiplex PCR; TCRdb keeps only in-frame clonotypes and omits some of them. The repertoire includes about 270,000 clones, about 90% of them detected once, and under 3% sits in the top ten. The V and J genes are TRBV5-1 and TRBJ1-6, with D unclear. This TCR was sampled from a person aged 18-29 years with COVID-19, enrolled during active disease. The sequencing input was peripheral blood. Here the CDR3 reads CASSLDTDYSPLHF. The CDR3 DNA sequence: TGCGCCAGCAGCTTGGATACAGATTATTCACCCCTCCACTTT.